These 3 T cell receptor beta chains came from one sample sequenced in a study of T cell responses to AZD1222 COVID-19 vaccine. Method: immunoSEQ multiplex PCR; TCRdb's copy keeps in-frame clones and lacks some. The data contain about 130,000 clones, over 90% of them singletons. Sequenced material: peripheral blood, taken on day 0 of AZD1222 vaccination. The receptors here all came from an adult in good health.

CDR3 sequence (DNA): TGTGCCATCCAGGGGATTGAAGCTTTCTTT. Translated: CAIQGIEAFF. This chain uses TRBV2 with TRBJ1-1, with D maybe TRBD1 (6 bases). There are 10 residues in the CDR3. Germline CDR1 SNHLY, CDR2 FYNNEI. V was cut by 10 bases and J by 7 bases, with 10 bases left in between.

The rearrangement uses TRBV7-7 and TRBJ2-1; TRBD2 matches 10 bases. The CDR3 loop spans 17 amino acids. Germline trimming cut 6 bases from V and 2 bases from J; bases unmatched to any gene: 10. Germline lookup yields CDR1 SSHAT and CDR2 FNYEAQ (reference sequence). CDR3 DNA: TGTGCCAGCAGTGAACGCCCCGGGACTAGCGCCTACAATGAGCAGTTCTTC. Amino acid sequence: CASSERPGTSAYNEQFF.

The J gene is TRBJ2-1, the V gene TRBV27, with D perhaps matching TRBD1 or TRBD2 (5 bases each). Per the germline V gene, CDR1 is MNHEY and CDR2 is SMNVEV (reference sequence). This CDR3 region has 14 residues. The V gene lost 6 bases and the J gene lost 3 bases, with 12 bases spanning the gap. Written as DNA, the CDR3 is TGTGCCAGCAGCACCGGGACCCGCTACAATGAGCAGTTCTTC. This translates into CASSTGTRYNEQFF.